The 12 T cell receptor beta chains below come from one sample, sequenced in a study of neurological immune-mediated disorders. TCRdb ran MiXCR on the 5' RACE reads and lists one entry per CDR3 protein. The data hold 50,000 to 65,000 distinct CDR3 sequences, with more than 3% observed a single time. Sequencing was done on a sample of PBMCs. Every receptor here comes from a man aged 30 to 39 with multiple sclerosis.

This clonotype was seen at least ten times. V gene TRBV5-1 combines with J gene TRBJ1-2; unclear D gene. The CDR3 runs 14 residues. The V end was cut by 4 bases, the J end by 5 bases, with 15 bases between. Germline V CDR1 and CDR2: SGHRS, YFSETQ. The CDR3 loop is CASSLEGPAYGYTF. The CDR3 nucleotides read TGCGCCAGCAGCCTTGAAGGACCGGCGTATGGCTACACCTTC.

Ten or more counts support this clonotype. V usage is TRBV2 and J usage is TRBJ1-5, with 7 bases fitting TRBD1. This CDR3 spans 14 amino acids. Germline trimming cut 5 bases from V and 2 bases from J; bases unmatched to any gene: 3. The V gene's germline CDR1 is SNHLY and CDR2 FYNNEI. The CDR3 sequence: CASSPGQGNQPQHF. In DNA form, the CDR3 reads TGTGCCAGCAGTCCTGGACAGGGCAATCAGCCCCAGCATTTT. Looking up the rest from reference TRBV2 and TRBJ1-5 gives the full variable domain: EPEVTQTPSHQVTQMGQEVILRCVPISNHLYFYWYRQILGQKVEFLVSFYNNEISEKSEIFDDQFSVERPDGSNFTLKIRSTKLEDSAMYFCASSPGQGNQPQHFGDGTRLSIL.

This clonotype was observed many times. V usage is TRBV18 and J usage is TRBJ1-1; D not resolved. Germline CDR1 reads KGHSH; CDR2 reads LQKENI. CDR3 size: 16 residues. V shed 2 bases and J shed 0 bases, with 13 bases lying between them. CDR3 loop: CASSPSSVRMNTEAFF. CDR3 DNA: TGTGCCAGCTCACCATCTTCGGTCAGAATGAACACTGAAGCTTTCTTT.

This clonotype has a count of ten or more. The chain joins TRBV28 to TRBJ2-3, with 9 bases that match TRBD1. This CDR3 has 16 residues. The germline gives CDR1 MDHEN, CDR2 SYDVKM. Germline trimming cut 3 bases from V and 6 bases from J; bases unmatched to any gene: 10. CDR3 region: CASSFPGTGIVDTQYF. As DNA, the CDR3 is TGTGCCAGCAGTTTCCCCGGGACAGGGATTGTGGATACGCAGTATTTT.

This clonotype was counted ten times or more. This chain connects TRBV29-1 to TRBJ2-1, with D perhaps TRBD1 (5 bases). This CDR3 spans 15 amino acids. Trimming took off 5 bases at V and 0 bases at J, with 14 bases between the two ends. Germline V gene data show CDR1 as SQVTM and CDR2 as ANQGSEA. CDR3: CSVPPGSSSYNEQFF. CDR3 DNA: TGCAGCGTTCCCCCAGGGTCCAGCTCCTACAATGAGCAGTTCTTC.

This clonotype has a count of ten or more. The chain employs TRBV5-1 and TRBJ1-1, with D maybe TRBD1 (6 bases). CDR1 and CDR2 (germline): SGHRS, YFSETQ. V was cut by 1 base and J by 1 base, with 8 bases left in between. This CDR3 has 14 residues. The CDR3 region has the DNA TGCGCCAGCAGCTTGTGGACAGAGAACACTGAAGCTTTCTTT. Translated: CASSLWTENTEAFF.

This clonotype was detected only a few times. The junction differs from germline at one of its ends, possibly a read error. The chain employs TRBV20-1 and TRBJ1-5; D is perhaps TRBD1 (5 bases). Germline CDR1 is DFQATT and CDR2 is SNEGSKA (reference sequence). This CDR3 has 14 residues. This CDR3 is CSAREAGSNQPQNF. CDR3 DNA: TGCAGTGCTAGAGAGGCAGGGAGCAATCAGCCCCAGAATTTT.

This clonotype was recorded many times. The chain recombines TRBV7-9 with TRBJ1-2; possible D gene TRBD1, 5 bases. From germline, CDR1 is SEHNR and CDR2 FQNEAQ (reference sequence). V gave up 4 bases and J gave up 7 bases, with 16 bases separating them. The CDR3 consists of 14 residues. The CDR3 here is CASSWGTGEGGYTF. In nucleotides, the CDR3 is TGTGCCAGCAGCTGGGGCACAGGCGAGGGTGGCTACACCTTC. Supplemented by reference TRBV7-9 and TRBJ1-2, the full variable domain reads DTGVSQNPRHKITKRGQNVTFRCDPISEHNRLYWYRQTLGQGPEFLTYFQNEAQLEKSRLLSDRFSAERPKGSFSTLEIQRTEQGDSAMYLCASSWGTGEGGYTFGSGTRLTVV.

This clonotype was counted ten times or more. The chain carries TRBV12-3 or TRBV12-4 and TRBJ1-2; D remains unclear. Trimming shortened V by 4 bases and J by 2 bases, and 8 bases separated the two germline ends. The CDR3 contains 13 residues. The CDR3 sequence is CASSYTGNYGYTF. The DNA of the CDR3 is TGTGCCAGCAGTTATACGGGGAACTATGGCTACACCTTC.

This clonotype was counted only a few times. The chain uses TRBV18 and TRBJ1-4; D possibly corresponds to TRBD1 (5 bases). The V gene lost 4 bases and the J gene lost 13 bases, with 16 bases spanning the gap. Germline CDR1 reads KGHSH; CDR2 reads LQKENI. The CDR3 is 13 amino acids. CDR3 protein: CASSLLDGQSLFF. The CDR3 nucleotides read TGTGCCAGCTCACTATTAGACGGACAATCACTGTTTTTT.

This clonotype was observed many times. V and J are TRBV7-8 and TRBJ2-5; D call uncertain. The germline gives CDR1 SGHVS, CDR2 FQNEAQ. This CDR3 contains 12 residues. V gave up 1 base and J gave up 5 bases, with 5 bases separating them. CDR3 residues: CASSLGWETQYF. CDR3 bases: TGTGCCAGCAGCTTAGGGTGGGAGACCCAGTACTTC. Full variable domain (remainder filled in from reference TRBV7-8 and TRBJ2-5): GAGVSQSPRYKVAKRGQDVALRCDPISGHVSLFWYQQALGQGPEFLTYFQNEAQLDKSGLPSDRFFAERPEGSVSTLKIQRTQQEDSAVYLCASSLGWETQYFGPGTRLLVL.

The sample holds many counts of this clonotype. The chain carries TRBV20-1 and TRBJ1-5; unclear D gene. Trimming shortened V by 4 bases and J by 1 base, and 8 bases separated the two germline ends. CDR3 length equals 13 residues. Germline V lookup: CDR1 DFQATT, CDR2 SNEGSKA (reference sequence). This CDR3 reads CSAKRLSNQPQHF. CDR3 DNA: TGCAGTGCTAAGAGACTGAGCAATCAGCCCCAGCATTTT.